Detailed here is one T cell receptor (beta chain). The antigen it binds to is not known. Nothing much larger sits one base from this clone, and base qualities are not available. These data belong to a study of blood T cells in healthy people across ages (dated by TCRdb to between 2014 and 2017). Regarding the study in general: In model experiments, template switching captured about one uniquely barcoded TCR beta cDNA molecule for every two T cells. Using deep sequencing normalized with unique cDNA molecular identifiers, the study measured how TCR beta repertoire diversity changes with age. The donors were divided into four age groups: young (average about 15 years), middle-aged (roughly 42), aged (about 60) and long-lived (roughly 82). Donors of different ages were randomly distributed across sequencing lanes to avoid experimental bias. Two additional independent replicas of 1 million unique cDNA reads from the same blood draw were analyzed for two donors (one aged 18 to 30 and one aged 80 or older). The research as a whole found: Estimates of total diversity from one million sequenced T cells were regarded as lower bounds and underestimates. Bulk unsorted PBMC profiling prevented conclusive comparison of naive and antigen-experienced compartments. Observed TCR beta diversity per million T cells fell roughly linearly with age, and a significant reduction was already apparent by age around 40. Compared with the aged group, the long-lived group had more naive CD4+ T cells, fewer expanded clones and increased TCR diversity, suggesting age selection. Because the CMV infection status of the donors was unknown, age-related changes in expanded clonotypes may potentially have been confounded. The percentage of naive T cells measured by flow cytometry correlated strongly with observed TCR beta diversity.

Libraries were constructed by 5' RACE. A second PCR of about 6 to 11 cycles was performed with a sample-barcoded 5' primer and a J-beta primer mix. A template-switch 5' adaptor carrying 12 random nucleotides introduced a unique molecular identifier onto each TCR beta cDNA molecule. Each sample yielded at least 3 million CDR3-containing paired-end reads. First-strand cDNA synthesis was performed from all RNA using the Mint cDNA synthesis kit, with priming by a TRBC-specific oligonucleotide. Following uracil-DNA glycosylase treatment, all cDNA underwent a first 18-cycle PCR with the universal primers M1SS and BC2_uni_R. In the authors' own workflow: Each sample was normalized by randomly selecting 1 million high-quality reads, each carrying a distinct molecular identifier. Reads sharing molecular identifiers were discarded rather than binned into consensus sequences. MiTCR, run with a Q25 quality threshold and the strictest error-elimination algorithm, handled CDR3 identification, clonotype clustering and error correction. Lower-bound total TCR beta diversity was estimated with a nonparametric unseen species model using Euler transformation. TCRdb trimmed the raw reads at Q25, called clones with MiXCR and kept productive beta chains. Rows matching on CDR3 protein sequence are summarized as one entry with the most common DNA and genes. The V and J calls, along with clone size, are taken from TCRdb and not from the paper's own processing. Counted in this sample were 1.8 million or so distinct CDR3 sequences; around 42% of them appeared once. The biggest ten clones account for under 30% of the sample.

The donors were a few dozen Caucasian individuals from Russia, aged roughly 6 to 100 years, who were systemically healthy. Each donor gave roughly 9 milliliters of peripheral blood, drawn into EDTA-treated Vacutainer tubes. Ficoll-Paque density-gradient centrifugation was used to isolate PBMCs, with at least 7 million per sample. Trizol reagent was used to extract total RNA from PBMCs, with at least 6 micrograms per sample. Naive CD45RAhigh/CD27high T cell percentages were measured by flow cytometry on a PBMC aliquot from every donor. Germline trimming amounts to 5 bases on V and 3 bases on J, with 6 as the count of junction bases outside the gene matches. CDR1 and CDR2 were assigned from the germline V gene as MNHNS and SASEGT. The CDR3 runs 14 amino acids, cysteine and phenylalanine included. The sequence is cut down to CDR3 DNA, 42 bases in frame from base 1.

The chain uses TRBV6-1 and TRBJ1-2; 7 nucleotides in the junction match TRBD1. This TCR came from a human donor in good health. The specimen sequenced was blood. The CDR3 reads as follows: CASSCWDSHYGYTF. The DNA reads as follows: TGTGCCAGCAGTTGTTGGGACAGCCACTATGGCTACACCTTC.